The clone carrying this TCR beta chain was picked up a small number of times. Its target is unknown. This sample is part of a study of vaccination and CD4 T cells after COVID-19. The Oncomine TCR Beta short-read assay generated sequence data from the DNA of cultured CD4+ T cells. TCRdb called the PCR reads again in MiXCR, with one record for every CDR3 protein. The sample lists around 10,000 distinct CDR3 sequences, 66% occurring once. Treatment specified: roughly 10-day PBMC culture with coronavirus spike peptide pools or control peptides (ViraFEST assay). ViraFEST used peptide pools to expand antigen-specific T cells before TCR sequencing. Before Alpha, Beta and Delta appeared in the US, convalescents tested positive (March–December 2020). The CDR3 runs to 14 residues. Trimming took 6 bases from V and 5 from J, leaving 16 bases between them. Germline V gene lookup returns CDR1 KGHSH and CDR2 LQKENI.

The chain employs TRBV18 and TRBJ2-5, with a possible D match to TRBD2 (6 bases). The clonotype was recovered from a human donor who had recovered from COVID-19. Material for sequencing was CD4+ T cells from blood, cultured in vitro. The CDR3 sequence: CASSPYAGGETQYF. The CDR3 DNA reads TGTGCCAGCTCGCCATATGCTGGGGGGGAGACCCAGTACTTC.